Each of the 17 T cell receptor beta chains below was sequenced from the same sample in a study of regulatory T cells in long-lasting Graves disease. Combining iRepertoire HTBI primers with Arm-PCR of CDR3 regions, the authors built TCR beta libraries. Each CDR3 protein gets one entry after TCRdb re-called the multiplex PCR reads with MiXCR. This table holds 400,000 to 500,000 distinct CDR3 sequences, around 17% found once. Time point specified: newly diagnosed GD, antithyroid drugs for less than 3 months. The TCR library used RNA extracted from PBMCs. A further study also used this sample, focusing on T cells in Graves' hyperthyroidism and ophthalmopathy.

The sample was peripheral blood mononuclear cells (PBMCs), taken at new diagnosis, from a patient treated with antithyroid drugs. All receptors derive from a young woman with Graves disease.

There are many counts of this clonotype. The chain combines TRBV7-3 with TRBJ2-7; D may be TRBD1 (6 bases). Germline CDR1 SGHTA, CDR2 FQGTGA. Trimming stripped 3 bases from V and 2 bases from J, with 14 bases between. The CDR3 totals 15 residues. The CDR3 sequence is CASSFSRTDTYEQYF. The CDR3 region has the DNA TGTGCCAGCAGCTTTAGTAGGACAGATACCTACGAGCAGTACTTC.

Many counts were recorded for this clonotype. The chain recombines TRBV6-1 with TRBJ2-5, with 7 bases identical to TRBD1. The CDR3 totals 13 residues. With V trimmed by 5 bases and J by 4 bases, 4 bases remained unmatched. CDR1 is MNHNS, CDR2 SASEGT, per germline. CDR3 bases: TGTGCCAGCAGTAATACAGGGGCAGAGACCCAGTACTTC. Translated, it gives CASSNTGAETQYF.

This clonotype occurred once. The rearrangement joins TRBV29-1 to TRBJ2-5, with D unclear. Germline V gives CDR1 SQVTM, CDR2 ANQGSEA. The CDR3 is 13 residues long. The CDR3 nucleotides read TGCAGTGGCGGTATAGGGCCCTCGGAGACCCAGTACTTC. It specifies CSGGIGPSETQYF.

This clonotype was seen more than once but under ten times. The chain has TRBV7-8 and TRBJ1-1; 7 positions agree with TRBD1. J gave up 11 bases and V 4 bases, and 13 bases lay outside the gene matches. The length of the CDR3 is 14 residues. Per the germline V gene, CDR1 is SGHVS and CDR2 is FQNEAQ. CDR3 protein: CASSWTGTGGGAFF. Written as DNA, the CDR3 is TGTGCCAGCAGCTGGACAGGAACCGGGGGAGGGGCTTTCTTT.

This clonotype was observed many times. The chain has TRBV30 and TRBJ2-1; no definite D call. Trimming cost V 3 bases and J 8 bases, with 8 bases left between them. CDR1 is GTSNPN, CDR2 SVGIG, per germline (reference sequence). This CDR3 has 11 residues. The CDR3: CAWSAAYEQFF. The CDR3 nucleotides read TGTGCCTGGAGCGCCGCTTATGAGCAGTTCTTC.

A few counts support this clonotype. CDR3 in DNA: TGTGCCAGCAGGCAAGCGGGCAGCTCCTACAATGAGCAGTTCTTC. This codes for CASRQAGSSYNEQFF. The V gene is TRBV27, the J gene TRBJ2-1; D perhaps matches TRBD2 (6 bases). The CDR3 has 15 amino acids. Per the germline V gene, CDR1 is MNHEY and CDR2 is SMNVEV (reference sequence). Trimming left V 6 bases short and J 0 bases short, with 12 bases between.

This clonotype was seen ten or more times. The CDR3 is CASSGTGFGYTF. DNA for the CDR3: TGTGCCAGCAGCGGGACAGGGTTTGGCTACACCTTC. The V gene is TRBV28, the J gene TRBJ1-2; TRBD1 agrees at 9 bases. The CDR3 covers 12 residues. V lost 6 bases to trimming and J lost 7 bases; unmatched junction nucleotides: 3. CDR1 MDHEN and CDR2 SYDVKM come from the germline V gene.

This clonotype occurred many times. The chain couples TRBV6-1 to TRBJ2-1, with TRBD1 matching over 10 bases. V dropped 7 bases and J dropped 4; count of bases not matched to a gene: 4. CDR3 length equals 14 residues. Germline assignment: CDR1 MNHNS and CDR2 SASEGT. The CDR3 protein is CASKGQGVYNEQFF. DNA for the CDR3: TGTGCCAGCAAAGGACAGGGGGTGTACAATGAGCAGTTCTTC.

The CDR3 DNA reads as TGTGCCAGCAGCGGAAACTCTGGGGCCAACGTCCTGACTTTC. It codes for CASSGNSGANVLTF. The J gene is TRBJ2-6, the V gene TRBV9; D remains ambiguous. Germline V gene lookup returns CDR1 SGDLS and CDR2 YYNGEE. V was cut by 3 bases and J by 0 bases, with 4 bases left in between. This CDR3 is 14 amino acids long.

The chain has TRBV11-2 and TRBJ1-2; maybe TRBD1 (5 bases). This CDR3 contains 13 residues. The germline V gene has CDR1 SGHAT and CDR2 FQNNGV. Trimming took 4 bases from V and 5 from J, leaving 11 bases between them. The CDR3 sequence is CASSYNGAYGYTF. CDR3 sequence (DNA): TGTGCCAGCAGCTATAACGGGGCGTATGGCTACACCTTC.

The sample holds many counts of this clonotype. This chain joins TRBV5-1 and TRBJ1-1; 11 nucleotides match TRBD1. Trimming at V came to 4 bases and at J to 1 base, leaving 6 bases not matched to a gene. Germline V gene lookup returns CDR1 SGHRS and CDR2 YFSETQ. This CDR3 spans 16 amino acids. CDR3 in amino acids: CASSGRDRGTNTEAFF. The CDR3 DNA follows: TGCGCCAGCAGCGGCCGGGACAGGGGGACGAACACTGAAGCTTTCTTT.

This clonotype was counted between two and nine times. This rearrangement joins TRBV2 to TRBJ1-2; D uncertain. The V end was cut by 6 bases, the J end by 3 bases, with 17 bases between. The CDR3 totals 15 residues. Germline V gives CDR1 SNHLY, CDR2 FYNNEI. The CDR3 loop is CASSVRTRRDYGYTF. The CDR3, as DNA: TGTGCCAGCAGCGTCCGGACCCGGAGGGACTATGGCTACACCTTC.

This clonotype was counted many times. The chain is built from TRBV12-3 or TRBV12-4 and TRBJ2-7; D is uncertain. There are 12 residues in the CDR3. Trimming removed 6 bases from V and 6 bases from J, with 12 bases in between. The CDR3 DNA reads TGTGCCAGCAGCCTTGGACCTGTCGAGCAGTACTTC. Protein: CASSLGPVEQYF.

This clonotype has only a few counts. This chain uses TRBV5-1 with TRBJ2-3; D remains unclear. This CDR3 contains 14 residues. Germline V lookup: CDR1 SGHRS, CDR2 YFSETQ. Trimming left V 5 bases short and J 0 bases short, with 10 bases between. The CDR3 DNA reads as TGCGCCAGCAGTACCATATCGAGCACAGATACGCAGTATTTT. This translates into CASSTISSTDTQYF.

The J gene is TRBJ1-4, the V gene TRBV2; 9 positions agree with TRBD1. CDR3 length equals 17 residues. J gave up 2 bases and V 8 bases, and 12 bases lay outside the gene matches. Germline CDR1 SNHLY, CDR2 FYNNEI. This chain's CDR3 is CASGRDREFWTNEKLFF. The DNA of the CDR3 is TGTGCCAGCGGCCGGGACAGGGAGTTTTGGACTAATGAAAAACTGTTTTTT.

This clonotype was seen at least ten times. CDR3 sequence: CASSRTAVGETQYF. The CDR3 DNA follows: TGTGCCAGCAGCCGGACTGCGGTGGGAGAGACCCAGTACTTC. The rearrangement uses TRBV7-6 and TRBJ2-5; D is possibly TRBD2 (5 bases). CDR3 length: 14 amino acids. CDR1 and CDR2 from the germline V gene are SGHVS and FNYEAQ. Between the trimmed V and J ends, which lost 5 bases and 4 bases, there was a span of 14 bases.

The V gene is TRBV6-5, the J gene TRBJ2-2, with a tentative D call TRBD1 (5 bases). In germline, CDR1 is MNHEY, CDR2 SVGAGI. V shed 4 bases and J shed 1 base, with 10 bases lying between them. This CDR3 has 15 residues. The CDR3 DNA sequence: TGTGCCAGCAGTTCCAAGACAGAGAACACCGGGGAGCTGTTTTTT. It encodes CASSSKTENTGELFF.